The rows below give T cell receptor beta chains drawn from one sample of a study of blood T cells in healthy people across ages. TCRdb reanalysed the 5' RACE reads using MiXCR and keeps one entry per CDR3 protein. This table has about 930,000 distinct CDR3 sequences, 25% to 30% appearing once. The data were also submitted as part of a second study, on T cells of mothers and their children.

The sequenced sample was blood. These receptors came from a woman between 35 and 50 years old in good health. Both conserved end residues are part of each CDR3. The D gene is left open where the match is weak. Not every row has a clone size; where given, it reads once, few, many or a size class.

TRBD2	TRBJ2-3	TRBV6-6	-	CASRALAGRPRDTQYF	TGTGCCAGCAGGGCACTAGCGGGGCGGCCAAGGGATACGCAGTATTTT
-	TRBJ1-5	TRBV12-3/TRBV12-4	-	CASSLSGAAYSNQPQHF	TGTGCCAGCAGTTTAAGCGGGGCAGCATATAGCAATCAGCCCCAGCATTTT
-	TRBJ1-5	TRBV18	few	CASSSMDRNQPQHF	TGTGCCAGCTCATCCATGGACCGGAATCAGCCCCAGCATTTT
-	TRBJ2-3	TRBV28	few	CASSLPGTPNTDTQYF	TGTGCCAGCAGTTTACCAGGGACACCCAACACAGATACGCAGTATTTT
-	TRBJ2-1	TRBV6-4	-	CASSNRDSGSSYNEQFF	TGTGCCAGCAGTAACCGGGACTCGGGGAGCTCCTACAATGAGCAGTTCTTC
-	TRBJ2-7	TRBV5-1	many	CASSLTVGATSSYEQYF	TGCGCCAGCAGCTTGACTGTTGGGGCGACGAGCTCCTACGAGCAGTACTTC
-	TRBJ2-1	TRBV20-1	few	CSPTPRGGDDEQFF	TGCAGTCCGACCCCGCGGGGCGGGGACGATGAGCAGTTCTTC
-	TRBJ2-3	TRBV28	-	CASSWGITADTQYF	TGTGCCAGCAGTTGGGGGATCACGGCAGATACGCAGTATTTT
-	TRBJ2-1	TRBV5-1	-	CASSLSGRAGASNEQFF	TGCGCCAGCAGCTTGTCAGGTAGGGCAGGAGCATCCAATGAGCAGTTCTTC
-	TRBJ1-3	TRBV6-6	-	CASSYSGASSSGNTIYF	TGTGCCAGCAGTTACTCGGGAGCGTCTAGCTCTGGAAACACCATATATTTT
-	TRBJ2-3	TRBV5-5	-	CASSRILGDGYF	TGTGCCAGCAGCAGAATATTGGGGGACGGGTATTTT
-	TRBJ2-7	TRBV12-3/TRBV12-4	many	CASSTSYEQYF	TGTGCCAGCAGCACGTCCTACGAGCAGTACTTC
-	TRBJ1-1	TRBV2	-	CASLNTEAFF	TGTGCCAGTCTCAACACTGAAGCTTTCTTT
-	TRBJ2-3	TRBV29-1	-	CSVLGGDSRTDTQYF	TGCAGCGTTCTCGGAGGGGACTCCCGCACAGATACGCAGTATTTT
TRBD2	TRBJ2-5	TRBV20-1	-	CSAVRMGLAGETQYF	TGCAGTGCTGTTCGGATGGGACTAGCGGGAGAGACCCAGTACTTC
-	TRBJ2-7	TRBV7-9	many	CASSLGLDQTYEQYF	TGTGCCAGCAGCTTAGGACTAGACCAAACCTACGAGCAGTACTTC
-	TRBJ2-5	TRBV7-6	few	CASSSRFRGETQYF	TGTGCCAGCAGCTCCAGATTTAGGGGGGAGACCCAGTACTTC